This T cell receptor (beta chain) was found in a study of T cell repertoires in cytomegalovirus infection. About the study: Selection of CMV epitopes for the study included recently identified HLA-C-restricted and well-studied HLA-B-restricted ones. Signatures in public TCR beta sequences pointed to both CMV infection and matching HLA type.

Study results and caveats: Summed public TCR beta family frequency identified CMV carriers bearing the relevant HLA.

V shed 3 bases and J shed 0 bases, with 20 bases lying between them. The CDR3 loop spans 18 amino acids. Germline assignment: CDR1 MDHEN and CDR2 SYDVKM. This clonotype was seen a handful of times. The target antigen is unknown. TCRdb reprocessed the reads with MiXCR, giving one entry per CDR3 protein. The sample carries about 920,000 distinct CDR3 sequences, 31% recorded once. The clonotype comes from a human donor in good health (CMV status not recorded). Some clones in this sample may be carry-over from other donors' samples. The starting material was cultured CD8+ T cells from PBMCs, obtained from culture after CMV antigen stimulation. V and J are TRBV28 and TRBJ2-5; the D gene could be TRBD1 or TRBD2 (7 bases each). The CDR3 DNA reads TGTGCCAGCAGTTTTCTATTCGGGGGGACAGAGTACCAAGAGACCCAGTACTTC. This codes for CASSFLFGGTEYQETQYF.